The 2 T cell receptor beta chains in this list originate from one sample, sequenced in a study of cytomegalovirus exposure and HLA in healthy donors. This PCR relied on a set of 60 Vbeta primers and 13 Jbeta primers. Using immunoSEQ multiplex PCR, the repertoire was profiled, and TCRdb retains in-frame clones only, with some absent. The sample shows about 97,000 clones, around 73% of them seen only once. Material for sequencing was PBMCs. These receptor sequences come from a man aged 40-55 years in good health and CMV-seronegative.

This clone appeared a single time. The chain is built from TRBV11-2 and TRBJ1-2; a possible D gene is TRBD1 (6 bases). Germline-derived CDR1 and CDR2 are SGHAT and FQNNGV. The CDR3 consists of 19 residues. V lost 4 bases and J 2 bases, leaving 26 bases between the germline ends. The CDR3 DNA is TGTGCCAGCAGCTCATATGGGGGCACAGCAGCGGAGGTCAACTATGGCTACACCTTC. It codes for CASSSYGGTAAEVNYGYTF.

This clone was counted a few times. The chain carries TRBV10-3 and TRBJ2-7; D gene unclear. The germline V and J ends were trimmed by 2 bases and 6 bases, with 8 bases remaining between them. The CDR3 runs to 12 residues. Germline V gives CDR1 ENHRY, CDR2 SYGVKD. The CDR3, as DNA: TGTGCCATCAGTGAGATCCCCTCCGAGCAGTACTTC. Translation: CAISEIPSEQYF.